One sample yielded the 13 T cell receptor beta chains listed below, sequenced in a study of CD8 T cells in Susac syndrome. Random hexamers were used to reverse transcribe an amount of roughly 0.5 to 1 ug RNA. TCRdb reprocessed the immunoSEQ multiplex PCR reads via MiXCR and lists one record per CDR3 protein. There are 100,000 to 150,000 distinct CDR3 sequences in the sample; approximately 96% occur only once, and 0.2% to 0.25% lies in the top ten. The specimen was CD8+ T cells from PBMCs. These receptors were collected from a human donor with Susac syndrome.

This chain connects TRBV19 to TRBJ1-5; no firm D call. CDR1 is LNHDA and CDR2 is SQIVND in the germline V gene (reference sequence). The CDR3 has 16 amino acids. V gave up 1 base and J gave up 0 bases, with 10 bases separating them. In DNA, the CDR3 is TGTGCCAGTAGTATAGCCCATGTCTATAGCAATCAGCCCCAGCATTTT. Its protein product is CASSIAHVYSNQPQHF.

This clonotype is a singleton in its sample. V gene TRBV30 combines with J gene TRBJ1-2, with D perhaps matching TRBD1 (5 bases). The germline V and J ends were trimmed by 2 bases and 6 bases, with 13 bases remaining between them. The CDR3 covers 13 residues. CDR1 GTSNPN and CDR2 SVGIG come from the germline V gene (reference sequence). Here the CDR3 DNA reads TGTGCCTGGAGTCCTCCCGAAGGGGATGGCTACACCTTC. Translated: CAWSPPEGDGYTF.

The J gene is TRBJ2-3, the V gene TRBV7-3; D may correspond to TRBD1 or TRBD2 (5 bases each). The CDR3 covers 15 residues. The V gene's germline CDR1 is SGHTA and CDR2 FQGTGA. The germline V and J ends were trimmed by 5 bases and 1 base, with 13 bases remaining between them. The CDR3 DNA follows: TGTGCCAGCAGCCTAATGGGGGACGGCACAGATACGCAGTATTTT. It yields the protein CASSLMGDGTDTQYF.

The chain uses TRBV27 and TRBJ2-2; either TRBD1 or TRBD2 may supply D (5 bases each). The CDR3 length is 16 residues. Trimming removed 4 bases at V and 5 bases at J, with 17 bases between. Per the germline V gene, CDR1 is MNHEY and CDR2 is SMNVEV (reference sequence). In nucleotides, the CDR3 is TGTGCCAGCAGTTCCGGGACCTCCTACATTACCGGGGAGCTGTTTTTT. Translation gives CASSSGTSYITGELFF.

V usage is TRBV6-1 and J usage is TRBJ2-1, with TRBD1 matching 7 bases. Unmatched junction bases numbered 19, after V lost 6 bases and J lost 8 bases. From germline, CDR1 is MNHNS and CDR2 SASEGT. This CDR3 spans 17 amino acids. CDR3 bases: TGTGCCAGCAGCCAGCCCCTGACAGGGAGTCGGTCCGATGAGCAGTTCTTC. Its protein is CASSQPLTGSRSDEQFF.

The chain has TRBV28 and TRBJ2-1, with D perhaps TRBD1 (6 bases). This CDR3 is built from 16 residues. Trimming pared 1 base from V and 4 bases from J, leaving 14 bases between. Germline V gene lookup returns CDR1 MDHEN and CDR2 SYDVKM. The CDR3 spells CASSLSGTPKYNEQFF. CDR3 bases: TGTGCCAGCAGTTTATCCGGGACACCTAAATACAATGAGCAGTTCTTC.

J is TRBJ1-2 and V is TRBV7-9; unclear D gene. The germline V gene encodes CDR1 SEHNR and CDR2 FQNEAQ (reference sequence). This CDR3 contains 13 residues. V was shortened by 5 bases and J by 2 bases, with 9 bases between the two germline ends. The CDR3 loop reads CASSPLQNYGYTF. The CDR3 nucleotides are TGTGCCAGCAGCCCGCTACAGAACTATGGCTACACCTTC.

The chain employs TRBV5-6 and TRBJ2-1; 9 bases agree with TRBD2. Unmatched junction bases numbered 7, after V lost 5 bases and J lost 4 bases. CDR3 length equals 15 residues. Germline CDR1 reads SGHDT; CDR2 reads YYEEEE. DNA for the CDR3: TGTGCCAGCAGAGTTAGCGGGAGAGCTTACAATGAGCAGTTCTTC. Translation: CASRVSGRAYNEQFF.

The CDR3 nucleotides are TGTGCCAGCAGGATAGGACAGGGGGACTATGGCTACACCTTC. This gives the protein CASRIGQGDYGYTF. The chain recombines TRBV27 with TRBJ1-2; 10 bases fit TRBD1. Losses at the gene ends were 6 bases for V and 3 bases for J; bases not matched to a gene: 4. CDR3 length equals 14 residues. Germline V lookup: CDR1 MNHEY, CDR2 SMNVEV (reference sequence).

The chain combines TRBV5-6 with TRBJ2-7; 11 bases line up with TRBD2. CDR3 size: 14 residues. The germline gives CDR1 SGHDT, CDR2 YYEEEE. With 4 bases clipped from V and 6 bases from J, the junction kept 6 bases outside the gene matches. The CDR3 loop reads CASSTAGTSGEQYF. CDR3 sequence (DNA): TGTGCCAGCAGCACGGCCGGGACTAGCGGCGAGCAGTACTTC. Full variable domain (outside the CDR3, taken from reference TRBV5-6 and TRBJ2-7): DAGVTQSPTHLIKTRGQQVTLRCSPKSGHDTVSWYQQALGQGPQFIFQYYEEEERQRGNFPDRFSGHQFPNYSSELNVNALLLGDSALYLCASSTAGTSGEQYFGPGTRLTVT.

The chain joins TRBV14 to TRBJ1-2; D gene unclear. From germline, CDR1 is SGHDN and CDR2 FVKESK. Deletions cut 5 bases from V and 2 bases from J, with 9 bases between. The CDR3 runs 13 residues. The CDR3 is CASSEGPNYGYTF. The CDR3 DNA is TGTGCCAGCAGCGAGGGCCCCAACTATGGCTACACCTTC.

The rearrangement uses TRBV19 and TRBJ2-6, with a possible D match to TRBD1 (6 bases). V was pared by 4 bases and J by 0 bases, with 16 bases between. CDR3 length: 18 residues. Germline assignment: CDR1 LNHDA and CDR2 SQIVND (reference sequence). The CDR3 DNA reads TGTGCCAGTAGTACGTCCTTGGACAGCCACTCTGGGGCCAACGTCCTGACTTTC. It yields the protein CASSTSLDSHSGANVLTF.

The J gene is TRBJ1-5, the V gene TRBV5-6; D gene unclear. V lost 4 bases to trimming and J lost 9 bases, with 11 bases between them. Germline V lookup: CDR1 SGHDT, CDR2 YYEEEE. The CDR3 loop spans 12 amino acids. CDR3 sequence: CASSIGRAPQHF. In nucleotides, the CDR3 is TGTGCCAGCAGCATAGGCCGGGCGCCCCAGCATTTT.